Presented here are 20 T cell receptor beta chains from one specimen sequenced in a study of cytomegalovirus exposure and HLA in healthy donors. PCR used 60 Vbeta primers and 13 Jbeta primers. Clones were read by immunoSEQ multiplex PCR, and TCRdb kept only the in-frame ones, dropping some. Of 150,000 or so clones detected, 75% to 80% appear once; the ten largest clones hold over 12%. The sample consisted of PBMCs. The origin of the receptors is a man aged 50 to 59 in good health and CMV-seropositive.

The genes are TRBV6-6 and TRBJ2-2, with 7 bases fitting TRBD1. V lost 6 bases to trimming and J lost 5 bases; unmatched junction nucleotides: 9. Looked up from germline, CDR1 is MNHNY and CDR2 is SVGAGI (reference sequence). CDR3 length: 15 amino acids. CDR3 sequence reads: CASRNRGSGTGELFF. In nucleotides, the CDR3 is TGTGCCAGCAGGAACAGGGGCTCAGGGACCGGGGAGCTGTTTTTT.

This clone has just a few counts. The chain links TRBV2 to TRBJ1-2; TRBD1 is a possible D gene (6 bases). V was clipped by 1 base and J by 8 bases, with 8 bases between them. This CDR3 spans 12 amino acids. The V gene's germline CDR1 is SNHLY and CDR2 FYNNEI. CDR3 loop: CASSEEGGGYTF. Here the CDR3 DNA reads TGTGCCAGCAGTGAAGAGGGGGGGGGCTACACCTTC.

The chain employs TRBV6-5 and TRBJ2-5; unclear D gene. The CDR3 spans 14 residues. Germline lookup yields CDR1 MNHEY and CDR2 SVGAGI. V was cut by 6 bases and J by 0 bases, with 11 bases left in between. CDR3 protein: CASRKAAYQETQYF. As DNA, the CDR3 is TGTGCCAGCAGAAAAGCAGCGTACCAAGAGACCCAGTACTTC.

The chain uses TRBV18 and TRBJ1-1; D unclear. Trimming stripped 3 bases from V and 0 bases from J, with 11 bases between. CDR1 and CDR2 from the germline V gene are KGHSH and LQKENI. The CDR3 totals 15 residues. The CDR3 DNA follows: TGTGCCAGCTCACCCTCCAGGCAGGTGAACACTGAAGCTTTCTTT. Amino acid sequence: CASSPSRQVNTEAFF.

DNA of the CDR3: TGTGCCAGCAGTGACTTAAGGGGACTAGCGGGGGGCAATACCGGGGAGCTGTTTTTT. Amino acids: CASSDLRGLAGGNTGELFF. The chain carries TRBV6-4 and TRBJ2-2, with TRBD2 matching over 15 bases. Germline CDR1 MRHNA, CDR2 SNTAGT. The junction had 8 bases not matched to a gene; V was cut back by 1 base and J by 5 bases. CDR3 length: 19 amino acids.

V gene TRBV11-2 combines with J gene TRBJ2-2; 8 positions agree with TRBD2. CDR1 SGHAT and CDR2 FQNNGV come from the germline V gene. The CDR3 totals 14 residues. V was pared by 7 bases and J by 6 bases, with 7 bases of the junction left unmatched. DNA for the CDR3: TGTGCCAGCAATAGAGGGGGACTAGCCGGGGAGCTGTTTTTT. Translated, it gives CASNRGGLAGELFF.

The CDR3: CASSVGGGRGDTQYF. CDR3 sequence (DNA): TGTGCCAGCAGTGTTGGGGGGGGGCGGGGAGATACGCAGTATTTT. The V and J genes are TRBV6-1 and TRBJ2-3, with D possibly TRBD2 on 7 matching bases. The CDR3 runs 15 residues. Germline V gene data show CDR1 as MNHNS and CDR2 as SASEGT. V was pared by 4 bases and J by 5 bases, with 16 bases between.

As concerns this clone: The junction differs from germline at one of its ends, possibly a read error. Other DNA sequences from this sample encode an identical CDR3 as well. The CDR3 here is CASSRGQGRPQHF. CDR3 nucleotides: TGCGCCAGCAGCCGCGGACAGGGACGGCCCCAGCATTTT. V and J are TRBV6-5 and TRBJ1-5, with TRBD1 identical over 8 bases. The CDR3 length is 13 residues. Per the germline V gene, CDR1 is MNHEY and CDR2 is SVGAGI.

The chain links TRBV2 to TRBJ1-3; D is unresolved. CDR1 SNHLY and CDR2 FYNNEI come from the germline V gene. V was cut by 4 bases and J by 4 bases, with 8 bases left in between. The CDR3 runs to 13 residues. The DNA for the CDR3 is TGTGCCAGCAGTGGAGCGGCCGGAAACACCATATATTTT. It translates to CASSGAAGNTIYF.

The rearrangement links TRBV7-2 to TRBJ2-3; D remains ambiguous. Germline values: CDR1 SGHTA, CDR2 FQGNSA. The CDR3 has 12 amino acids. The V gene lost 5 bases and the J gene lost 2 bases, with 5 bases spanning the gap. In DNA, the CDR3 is TGTGCCAGCAGCGTCTCCACAGATACGCAGTATTTT. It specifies CASSVSTDTQYF.

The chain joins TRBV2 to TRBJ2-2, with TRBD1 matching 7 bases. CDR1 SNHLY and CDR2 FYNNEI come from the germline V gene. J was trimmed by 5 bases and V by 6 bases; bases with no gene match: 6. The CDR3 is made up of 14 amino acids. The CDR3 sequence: CASRTGSGTGELFF. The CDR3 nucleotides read TGTGCCAGCAGGACAGGGAGTGGGACCGGGGAGCTGTTTTTT.

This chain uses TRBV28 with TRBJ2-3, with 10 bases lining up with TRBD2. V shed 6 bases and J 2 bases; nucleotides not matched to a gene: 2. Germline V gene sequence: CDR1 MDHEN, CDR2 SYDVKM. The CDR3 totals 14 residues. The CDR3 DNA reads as TGTGCCAGCAGCCTAGCGGGGGTCACAGATACGCAGTATTTT. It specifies CASSLAGVTDTQYF.

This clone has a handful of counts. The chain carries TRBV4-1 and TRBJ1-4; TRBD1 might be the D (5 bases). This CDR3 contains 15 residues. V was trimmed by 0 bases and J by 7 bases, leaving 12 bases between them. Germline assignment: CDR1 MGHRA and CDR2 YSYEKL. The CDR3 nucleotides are TGCGCCAGCAGCCAAGAGGGGGGGTTTGGTGAAAAACTGTTTTTT. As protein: CASSQEGGFGEKLFF.

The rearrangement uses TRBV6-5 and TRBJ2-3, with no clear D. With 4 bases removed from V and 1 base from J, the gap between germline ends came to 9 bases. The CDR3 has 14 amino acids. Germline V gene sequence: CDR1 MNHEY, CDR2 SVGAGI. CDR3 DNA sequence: TGTGCCAGCAGTTGGCAGCGTCGCACAGATACGCAGTATTTT. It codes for CASSWQRRTDTQYF.

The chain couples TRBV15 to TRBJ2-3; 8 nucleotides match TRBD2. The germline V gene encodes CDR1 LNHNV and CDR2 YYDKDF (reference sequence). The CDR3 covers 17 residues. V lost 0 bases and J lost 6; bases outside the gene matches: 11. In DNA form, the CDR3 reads TGTGCCACCAGCAGAGATGGGTCCGGGGGGGGAACCGATACGCAGTATTTT. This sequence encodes CATSRDGSGGGTDTQYF. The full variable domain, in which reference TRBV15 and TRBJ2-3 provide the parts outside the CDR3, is DAMVIQNPRYQVTQFGKPVTLSCSQTLNHNVMYWYQQKSSQAPKLLFHYYDKDFNNEADTPDNFQSRRPNTSFCFLDIRSPGLGDTAMYLCATSRDGSGGGTDTQYFGPGTRLTVL.

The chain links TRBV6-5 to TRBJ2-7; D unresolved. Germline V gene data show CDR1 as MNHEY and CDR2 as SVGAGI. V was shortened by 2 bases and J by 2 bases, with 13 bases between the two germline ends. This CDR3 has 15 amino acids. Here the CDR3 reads CASSYPIRVTYEQYF. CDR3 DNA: TGTGCCAGCAGTTACCCAATTCGGGTTACCTACGAGCAGTACTTC.

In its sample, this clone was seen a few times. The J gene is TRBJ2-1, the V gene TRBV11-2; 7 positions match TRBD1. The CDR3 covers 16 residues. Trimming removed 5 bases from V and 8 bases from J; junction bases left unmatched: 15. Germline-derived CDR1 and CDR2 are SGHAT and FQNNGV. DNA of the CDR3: TGTGCCAGCAGCACTCCCGCTCAACAGGGGTGGGATGAGCAGTTCTTC. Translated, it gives CASSTPAQQGWDEQFF.

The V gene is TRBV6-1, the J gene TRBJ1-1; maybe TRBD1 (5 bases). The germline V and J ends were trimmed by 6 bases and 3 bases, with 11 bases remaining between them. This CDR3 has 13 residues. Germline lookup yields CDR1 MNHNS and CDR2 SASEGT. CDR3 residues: CASSGRGDTEAFF. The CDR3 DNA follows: TGTGCCAGCAGCGGGCGGGGGGACACTGAAGCTTTCTTT.

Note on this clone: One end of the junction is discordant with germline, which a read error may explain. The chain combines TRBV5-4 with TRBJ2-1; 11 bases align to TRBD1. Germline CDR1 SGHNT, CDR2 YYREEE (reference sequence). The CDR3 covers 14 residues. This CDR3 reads CAGSLKDRGLGQFF. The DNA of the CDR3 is TGTGCCGGCAGCTTGAAGGACAGGGGGCTGGGGCAGTTCTTC.

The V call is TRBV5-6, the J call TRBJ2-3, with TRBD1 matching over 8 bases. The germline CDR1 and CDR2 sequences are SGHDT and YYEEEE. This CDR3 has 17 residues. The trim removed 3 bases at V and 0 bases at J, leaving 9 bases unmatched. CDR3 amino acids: CASSWGATGASTDTQYF. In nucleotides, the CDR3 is TGTGCCAGCAGCTGGGGGGCGACAGGGGCTAGCACAGATACGCAGTATTTT. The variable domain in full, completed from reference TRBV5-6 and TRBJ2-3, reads DAGVTQSPTHLIKTRGQQVTLRCSPKSGHDTVSWYQQALGQGPQFIFQYYEEEERQRGNFPDRFSGHQFPNYSSELNVNALLLGDSALYLCASSWGATGASTDTQYFGPGTRLTVL.